The 2 T cell receptor beta chains below come from one sample, sequenced in a study of response to subunit inactivated influenza vaccine. TCRdb called the RT-PCR reads again in MiXCR, with one record for every CDR3 protein. The sample records roughly 550,000 distinct CDR3 sequences, under 30% being singletons. In addition, the sample was reused for a study of T cells expressing NK-cell markers. From that paper: Production of TCR beta cDNA relied on 5'RACE template switching with UMIs.

Sequenced here: CD4+ T cells sorted from PBMCs, sampled 11 to 12 days after vaccination. The receptors originated from a man aged 45-65 years who received an inactivated influenza vaccine.

The rearrangement joins TRBV6-2 or TRBV6-3 to TRBJ2-3, with D tentatively TRBD2 (6 bases). The CDR3 is made up of 15 amino acids. Germline-derived CDR1 and CDR2 are MNHEY and SVGEGT. V shed 4 bases and J shed 4 bases, with 15 bases lying between them. The CDR3 here is CASSSGPRDPDTQYF. Written as DNA, the CDR3 is TGTGCCAGCAGTTCTGGTCCGCGGGACCCAGATACGCAGTATTTT.

This clonotype showed up just a few times. The V call is TRBV29-1, the J call TRBJ2-6; 7 positions agree with TRBD1. CDR1 is SQVTM and CDR2 is ANQGSEA in the germline V gene. Trimming took 6 bases from V and 0 from J; bases not matched to a gene: 14. The CDR3 is made up of 18 amino acids. The CDR3 sequence is CSVSFGTVLSSGANVLTF. For the CDR3, the DNA is TGCAGCGTATCTTTCGGGACAGTACTCTCCTCTGGGGCCAACGTCCTGACTTTC.